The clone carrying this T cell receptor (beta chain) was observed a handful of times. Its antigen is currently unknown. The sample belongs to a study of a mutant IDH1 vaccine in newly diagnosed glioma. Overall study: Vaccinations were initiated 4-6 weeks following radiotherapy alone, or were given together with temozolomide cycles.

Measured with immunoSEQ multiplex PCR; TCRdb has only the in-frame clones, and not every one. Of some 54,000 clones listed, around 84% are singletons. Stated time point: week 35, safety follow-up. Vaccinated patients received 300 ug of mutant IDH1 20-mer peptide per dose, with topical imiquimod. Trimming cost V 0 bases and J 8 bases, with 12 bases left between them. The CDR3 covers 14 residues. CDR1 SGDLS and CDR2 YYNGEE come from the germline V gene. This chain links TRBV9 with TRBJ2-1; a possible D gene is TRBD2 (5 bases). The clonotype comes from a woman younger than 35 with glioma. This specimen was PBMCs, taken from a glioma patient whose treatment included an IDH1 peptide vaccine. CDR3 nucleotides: TGTGCCAGCAGCGTAGGGGCTAGCAAGTATGAGCAGTTCTTC. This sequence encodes CASSVGASKYEQFF.